This T cell receptor (beta chain) was obtained from a study of blood T cell repertoires in COVID-19. Method: immunoSEQ multiplex PCR; TCRdb's copy keeps in-frame clones and lacks some. The sample has about 250,000 clones; roughly 82% are singletons. The V and J ends lost 4 bases and 2 bases, in that order; junction bases with no gene match: 9. The V gene's germline CDR1 is WSHSY and CDR2 SAAADI. The CDR3 runs to 16 residues. The specimen was peripheral blood. The chain carries TRBV10-2 and TRBJ2-7; 9 bases are a match to TRBD1. The TCR sequence derives from a woman aged 80 or over with COVID-19, enrolled during active disease. The CDR3 DNA reads TGCGCCAGCAGTGCGTCCGGGACAGGGTCTCCCTACGAGCAGTACTTC. The encoded protein is CASSASGTGSPYEQYF.